This record covers a single TCR beta chain. This specimen belongs to a study of OX40 agonist ivuxolimab in advanced cancers. Assay: immunoSEQ multiplex PCR; the TCRdb copy retains only in-frame clones and omits some. The data contain just over 95,000 clones, nearly 90% of them singletons. The sample here was CD4+ or CD8+ T cells sorted from blood, taken in a trial of the OX40 agonist ivuxolimab. The origin of this receptor is an adult with an advanced solid tumor such as melanoma, head and neck, liver or kidney cancer.

The DNA for the CDR3 is TGCGCCAGCAGCTTGGCCTATGGGACTGAAGCTTTCTTT. Its protein is CASSLAYGTEAFF. The rearrangement links TRBV5-1 to TRBJ1-1; D is ambiguous. Deletions cut 0 bases from V and 5 bases from J, with 8 bases between. CDR3 length: 13 amino acids. Germline CDR1 and CDR2: SGHRS and YFSETQ.